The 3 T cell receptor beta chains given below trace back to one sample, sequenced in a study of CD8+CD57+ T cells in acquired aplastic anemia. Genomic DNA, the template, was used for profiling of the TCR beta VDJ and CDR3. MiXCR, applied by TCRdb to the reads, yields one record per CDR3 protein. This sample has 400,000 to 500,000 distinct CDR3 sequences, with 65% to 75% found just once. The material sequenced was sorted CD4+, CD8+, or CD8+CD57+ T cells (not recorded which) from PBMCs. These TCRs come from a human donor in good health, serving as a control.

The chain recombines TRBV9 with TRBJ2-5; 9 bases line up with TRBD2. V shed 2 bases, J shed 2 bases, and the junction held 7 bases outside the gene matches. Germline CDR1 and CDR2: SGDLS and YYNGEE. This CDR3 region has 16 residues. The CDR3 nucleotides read TGTGCCAGCAGCGTCTTTAGCGGGGGAGTTCAAGAGACCCAGTACTTC. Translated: CASSVFSGGVQETQYF.

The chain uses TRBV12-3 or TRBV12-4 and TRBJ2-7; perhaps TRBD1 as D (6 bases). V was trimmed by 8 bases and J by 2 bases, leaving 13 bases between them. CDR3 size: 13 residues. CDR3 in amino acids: CASGRTVTYEQYF. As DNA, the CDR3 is TGTGCCAGCGGCAGGACAGTCACCTACGAGCAGTACTTC.

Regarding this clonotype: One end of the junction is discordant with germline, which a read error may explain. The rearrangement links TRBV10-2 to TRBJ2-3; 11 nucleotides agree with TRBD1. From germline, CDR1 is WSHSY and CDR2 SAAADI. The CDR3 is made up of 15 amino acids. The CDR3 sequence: CASTPRTGGTDAQYF. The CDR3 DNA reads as TGTGCCAGCACCCCCAGGACAGGGGGCACAGACGCGCAGTACTTT.